This T cell receptor beta chain derives from a study of Graves' ophthalmopathy and Graves' hyperthyroidism. RNA transcripts were the source from which TCR beta CDR3 regions were amplified. An opening RT-PCR round employed HTBI primers and preceded a second-round multiplex PCR. TCRdb ran MiXCR on the multiplex PCR reads and lists one entry per CDR3 protein. This table holds hundreds of thousands of distinct CDR3 sequences, 45% found once. The germline CDR1 and CDR2 sequences are MNHEY and SVGAGI. V was cut by 6 bases and J by 8 bases, with 19 bases left in between. This CDR3 has 15 amino acids. The V call is TRBV6-5, the J call TRBJ1-4, with D tentatively TRBD1 (6 bases). The material sequenced was peripheral blood. This clonotype was obtained from an adult man with Graves' ophthalmopathy. CDR3 region: CASSKDNPGDEKLFF. In DNA form, the CDR3 reads TGTGCCAGCAGCAAAGACAACCCAGGGGACGAAAAACTGTTTTTT.